Detailed here is one T cell receptor beta chain. Its antigen is currently unknown. The data belong to a study of cytomegalovirus exposure and HLA in healthy donors. The study's findings and limits: It was shown in a later analysis that HLA-associated TCR beta chains were more clonally expanded than other, equally common chains.

From germline, CDR1 is KGHSH and CDR2 LQKENI. Trimming took off 4 bases at V and 0 bases at J, with 7 bases between the two ends. There are 13 residues in the CDR3. 60 Vbeta and 13 Jbeta primers were used in PCR. Measured with immunoSEQ multiplex PCR; TCRdb has only the in-frame clones, and not every one. The sample includes 100,000 to 150,000 clones, under 85% of them seen just once. The clonotype was recovered from a woman in her thirties or forties in good health and CMV-seropositive. The sample comprised PBMCs. The chain uses TRBV18 and TRBJ2-7; D is uncertain. In nucleotides, the CDR3 is TGTGCCAGCTCACGCCTTAGCTCCTACGAGCAGTACTTC. Translation gives CASSRLSSYEQYF.